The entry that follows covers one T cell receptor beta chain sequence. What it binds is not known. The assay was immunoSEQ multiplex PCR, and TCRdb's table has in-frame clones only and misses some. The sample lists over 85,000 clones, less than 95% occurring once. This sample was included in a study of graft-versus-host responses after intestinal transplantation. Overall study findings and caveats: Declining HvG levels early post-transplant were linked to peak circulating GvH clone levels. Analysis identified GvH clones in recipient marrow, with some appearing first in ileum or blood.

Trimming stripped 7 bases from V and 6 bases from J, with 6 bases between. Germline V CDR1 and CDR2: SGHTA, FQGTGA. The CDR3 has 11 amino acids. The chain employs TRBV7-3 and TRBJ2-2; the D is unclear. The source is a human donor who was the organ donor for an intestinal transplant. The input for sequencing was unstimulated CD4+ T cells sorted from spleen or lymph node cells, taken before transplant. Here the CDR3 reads CASTLAGELFF. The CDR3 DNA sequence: TGTGCCAGCACCTTGGCCGGGGAGCTGTTTTTT.